One and the same sample provided the 23 T cell receptor beta chains below, sequenced in a study of T cells in Graves' hyperthyroidism and ophthalmopathy. The CDR3 regions of TCR beta were amplified from RNA transcripts. The primer set for the first-round RT-PCR of the TCR CDR3 was HTBI. TCRdb used MiXCR to reprocess the multiplex PCR reads, holding one entry per CDR3 protein. In the table there are hundreds of thousands of distinct CDR3 sequences, about 15% of which are singletons. Sequenced: blood. The receptor set was obtained from a woman in her thirties or forties with Graves' ophthalmopathy.

This clonotype was seen repeatedly, ten times or more. The rearrangement joins TRBV7-2 to TRBJ2-2, with D tentatively TRBD2 (5 bases). The CDR3 runs 13 residues. V shed 6 bases and J shed 6 bases, with 11 bases lying between them. Germline CDR1 reads SGHTA; CDR2 reads FQGNSA. The CDR3 DNA reads as TGTGCCAGCAGACTAGTGGCGGCCGGGGAGCTGTTTTTT. This sequence encodes CASRLVAAGELFF.

This clonotype was seen repeatedly, ten times or more. V usage is TRBV28 and J usage is TRBJ1-1, with 9 bases identical to TRBD1. Germline V gives CDR1 MDHEN, CDR2 SYDVKM. Trimming cost V 1 base and J 5 bases; bases outside gene matches: 5. This CDR3 spans 15 amino acids. The CDR3 loop reads CASSLYTGGATEAFF. CDR3 DNA: TGTGCCAGCAGTTTATATACAGGGGGCGCGACTGAAGCTTTCTTT.

The chain uses TRBV6-1 and TRBJ2-7, with a weak D call TRBD1 (6 bases). V was trimmed by 7 bases and J by 0 bases, leaving 13 bases between them. The CDR3 length is 14 residues. CDR1 and CDR2 (germline): MNHNS, SASEGT. In nucleotides, the CDR3 is TGTGCCAGCAAGAGACAGGTCCGCTCCTACGAGCAGTACTTC. Amino acid sequence: CASKRQVRSYEQYF.

There are a few counts of this clonotype. The chain uses TRBV11-2 and TRBJ2-2; a possible D gene is TRBD2 (6 bases). V lost 1 base and J lost 5, with 14 bases in between. The CDR3 runs to 16 residues. From germline, CDR1 is SGHAT and CDR2 FQNNGV. CDR3 protein: CASSLVGGTGTGELFF. DNA for the CDR3: TGTGCCAGCAGCTTAGTCGGCGGGACGGGTACCGGGGAGCTGTTTTTT.

The chain uses TRBV29-1 and TRBJ2-7, with D unclear. The CDR3 loop spans 13 amino acids. V was shortened by 4 bases and J by 1 base, with 11 bases between the two germline ends. Germline V gene lookup returns CDR1 SQVTM and CDR2 ANQGSEA. The chain's CDR3 is CSVVLSVSYEQYF. The CDR3 DNA reads TGCAGCGTTGTTCTTTCGGTTTCCTACGAGCAGTACTTC.

This clonotype was seen ten or more times. This rearrangement joins TRBV12-3 or TRBV12-4 to TRBJ2-4; TRBD1 or TRBD2 may be the D gene (5 bases each). V gave up 6 bases and J gave up 6 bases, with 9 bases separating them. The CDR3 length is 12 residues. The CDR3 DNA follows: TGTGCCAGCAGCCGAGGGACAAACATTCAGTACTTC. Translating gives CASSRGTNIQYF.

This clonotype was seen many times. The V and J genes are TRBV7-2 and TRBJ2-7; D is perhaps TRBD1 (6 bases). Trimming took 5 bases from V and 4 from J, leaving 12 bases between them. CDR1 and CDR2 (germline): SGHTA, FQGNSA. The CDR3 contains 13 residues. The CDR3 DNA follows: TGTGCCAGCAGCGAGACAGGCTATTACGAGCAGTACTTC. This codes for CASSETGYYEQYF.

This clonotype was detected ten times or more. The CDR3 coding sequence is TGTGCCAGCAGCTTAGGAACGGAGAGTTATGGCTACACCTTC. It translates to CASSLGTESYGYTF. This chain uses TRBV7-3 with TRBJ1-2; D is uncertain. The V end lost 2 bases, the J end lost 5 bases, and 12 bases lay between the germline ends. The CDR3 is 14 amino acids. Looked up from germline, CDR1 is SGHTA and CDR2 is FQGTGA.

Only a few counts were recorded for this clonotype. CDR3 DNA: TGTGCCAGTAGTATTTGGGCAGGGAACCTTCGCAATCAGCCCCAGCATTTT. Protein sequence: CASSIWAGNLRNQPQHF. The chain carries TRBV19 and TRBJ1-5, with TRBD1 as a possible D gene (5 bases). CDR1 is LNHDA, CDR2 SQIVND, per germline (reference sequence). The V gene lost 3 bases and the J gene lost 2 bases, with 17 bases spanning the gap. The CDR3 loop spans 17 amino acids.

This clonotype showed up many times. This chain's CDR3 is CASSVSQETQYF. The CDR3 DNA is TGCGCCAGCAGTGTTAGCCAAGAGACCCAGTACTTC. The chain has TRBV10-2 and TRBJ2-5; D remains unclear. Trimming removed 4 bases from V and 1 base from J, with 4 bases in between. CDR1 and CDR2 from the germline V gene are WSHSY and SAAADI. This CDR3 spans 12 amino acids.

The chain has TRBV6-2 or TRBV6-3 and TRBJ1-1; D remains ambiguous. The germline V gene encodes CDR1 MNHEY and CDR2 SVGEGT. This CDR3 has 14 residues. V was cut by 5 bases and J by 1 base, with 11 bases left in between. The CDR3 DNA reads TGTGCCAGCAGTCCGGTCGATTGGAACACTGAAGCTTTCTTT. Translating it yields CASSPVDWNTEAFF.

This clonotype has at least ten counts. The chain carries TRBV2 and TRBJ2-7, with a tentative D call TRBD2 (6 bases). Germline V gives CDR1 SNHLY, CDR2 FYNNEI. The V end was cut by 6 bases, the J end by 2 bases, with 14 bases between. The CDR3 extends over 14 amino acids. The CDR3 DNA reads TGTGCCAGCAGAAACACTCCGGGGGCCTACGAGCAGTACTTC. Amino acids: CASRNTPGAYEQYF.

This clonotype was counted many times. V gene TRBV28 combines with J gene TRBJ1-2; D might be TRBD1 (6 bases). Germline V gene data show CDR1 as MDHEN and CDR2 as SYDVKM. Trimming removed 5 bases at V and 1 base at J, with 11 bases between. This CDR3 has 14 amino acids. The CDR3 reads CASSEGGLNYGYTF. CDR3 DNA sequence: TGTGCCAGCAGTGAGGGGGGTCTTAACTATGGCTACACCTTC.

This clonotype was seen repeatedly, ten times or more. V is TRBV6-2 or TRBV6-3 and J is TRBJ2-7, with TRBD2 as a possible D gene (5 bases). V shed 0 bases and J shed 3 bases, with 6 bases lying between them. The CDR3 is 13 residues long. The germline gives CDR1 MNHEY, CDR2 SVGEGT. The CDR3 sequence is CASSYSGLYEQYF. Written as DNA, the CDR3 is TGTGCCAGCAGTTACTCCGGACTCTACGAGCAGTACTTC.

This clonotype was seen repeatedly, ten times or more. The V call is TRBV10-3, the J call TRBJ2-7; possibly TRBD2 for D (5 bases). There are 12 residues in the CDR3. V was cut by 6 bases and J by 6 bases, with 12 bases left in between. CDR1 is ENHRY, CDR2 SYGVKD, per germline. This chain's CDR3 is CAIRGDSAEQYF. The DNA for the CDR3 is TGTGCCATCAGGGGAGATTCTGCCGAGCAGTACTTC.

Many counts were recorded for this clonotype. The V call is TRBV6-2 or TRBV6-3, the J call TRBJ1-5; D perhaps matches TRBD1 (6 bases). Between the trimmed V and J ends, which lost 6 bases and 8 bases, there was a span of 11 bases. CDR1 MNHEY and CDR2 SVGEGT come from the germline V gene. The CDR3 is 12 amino acids. The CDR3 coding sequence is TGTGCCAGCAGACAGGGACGGGAGCCCCAGCATTTT. Amino acids: CASRQGREPQHF.

This clonotype was seen ten or more times. The rearrangement links TRBV20-1 to TRBJ1-5; 7 positions agree with TRBD1. The length of the CDR3 is 15 residues. Germline CDR1 and CDR2: DFQATT and SNEGSKA (reference sequence). With V trimmed by 0 bases and J by 5 bases, 7 bases remained unmatched. CDR3 protein: CSAREATGLDQPQHF. In DNA form, the CDR3 reads TGCAGTGCTAGAGAGGCGACAGGGTTGGATCAGCCCCAGCATTTT.

The table lists this clonotype with many counts. The chain has TRBV28 and TRBJ1-1; 7 nucleotides line up with TRBD1. The V gene's germline CDR1 is MDHEN and CDR2 SYDVKM. The CDR3 spans 15 residues. V shed 5 bases, J shed 1 base, and the junction held 7 bases outside the gene matches. CDR3 nucleotide sequence: TGTGCCAGCAGTGGGCCGGGACAGTCGAACACTGAAGCTTTCTTT. Protein: CASSGPGQSNTEAFF.

This clonotype was counted many times. The chain carries TRBV7-2 and TRBJ1-1; possibly TRBD1 for D (5 bases). Germline V lookup: CDR1 SGHTA, CDR2 FQGNSA. Trimming stripped 0 bases from V and 3 bases from J, with 8 bases between. The CDR3 is 14 residues long. The CDR3 DNA reads TGTGCCAGCAGCTTAGCGCGGGGCTACACTGAAGCTTTCTTT. It yields the protein CASSLARGYTEAFF.

This clonotype occurred many times. This chain links TRBV11-2 with TRBJ2-2, with D unresolved. The CDR3 is 15 residues long. V gave up 2 bases and J gave up 7 bases, with 14 bases separating them. CDR1 is SGHAT and CDR2 is FQNNGV in the germline V gene. The CDR3 coding sequence is TGTGCCAGCAGCTTATCTTCTCAGCGCTTCGGGGAGCTGTTTTTT. Amino acid sequence: CASSLSSQRFGELFF.

This clonotype was detected many times. This chain connects TRBV27 to TRBJ1-2; D may be TRBD1 (6 bases). Germline CDR1 is MNHEY and CDR2 is SMNVEV (reference sequence). The CDR3 contains 15 residues. V lost 3 bases, J lost 4 bases, and 15 bases lay in between. The CDR3 nucleotides are TGTGCCAGCAGTTTTCAAGGGGGGGCAGGCTATGGCTACACCTTC. It translates to CASSFQGGAGYGYTF.

This chain connects TRBV20-1 to TRBJ2-2; D is perhaps TRBD1 or TRBD2 (6 bases each). The germline V gene encodes CDR1 DFQATT and CDR2 SNEGSKA (reference sequence). Trimming took 6 bases from V and 3 from J, leaving 14 bases between them. The CDR3 has 14 residues. The CDR3 region is CSAGVGGDTGELFF. The DNA of the CDR3 is TGCAGTGCCGGGGTCGGGGGCGACACCGGGGAGCTGTTTTTT.

The V and J genes are TRBV29-1 and TRBJ1-3, with D unclear. V lost 3 bases to trimming and J lost 4 bases, with 13 bases between them. The CDR3 has 14 residues. Germline V gives CDR1 SQVTM, CDR2 ANQGSEA. This CDR3 is CSVDQASGGNTIYF. The CDR3 DNA follows: TGCAGCGTTGACCAGGCATCAGGAGGAAACACCATATATTTT.